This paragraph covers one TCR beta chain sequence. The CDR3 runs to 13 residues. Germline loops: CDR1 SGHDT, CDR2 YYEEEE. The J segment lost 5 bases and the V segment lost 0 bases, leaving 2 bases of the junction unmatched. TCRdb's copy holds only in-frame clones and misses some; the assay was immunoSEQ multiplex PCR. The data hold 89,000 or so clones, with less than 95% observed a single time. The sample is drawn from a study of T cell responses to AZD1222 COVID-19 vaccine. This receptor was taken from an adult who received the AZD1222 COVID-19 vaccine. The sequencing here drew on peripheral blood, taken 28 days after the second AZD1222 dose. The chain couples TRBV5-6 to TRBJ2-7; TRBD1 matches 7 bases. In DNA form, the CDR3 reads TGTGCCAGCAGCTTGGTTGACAGGGACGAGCAGTACTTC. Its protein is CASSLVDRDEQYF.